This passage covers 14 T cell receptor beta chains from one sample sequenced in a study of brain T cells in children with intractable seizures. Some clones are missing from TCRdb's copy, which holds only in-frame ones; the method was immunoSEQ multiplex PCR. The table lists 70,000 to 90,000 clones, 93% of them singletons, with over 1.5% in the top ten. The input for sequencing was peripheral blood, taken at surgery. Receptors originate from a boy less than two years old with tuberous sclerosis and intractable seizures.

CDR3 nucleotides: TGTGCCAGCAGCTTAGGGGAATTTAGGGTAACTGAAGCTTTCTTT. The encoded protein is CASSLGEFRVTEAFF. This rearrangement joins TRBV13 to TRBJ1-1; D not resolved. The CDR3 is 15 amino acids. Germline V lookup: CDR1 PRHDT, CDR2 FYEKMQ (reference sequence). V was shortened by 0 bases and J by 5 bases, with 13 bases between the two germline ends.

This rearrangement joins TRBV6-5 to TRBJ2-2; TRBD1 matches 7 bases. V lost 4 bases and J lost 0; bases outside the gene matches: 5. This CDR3 comprises 16 residues. Germline lookup yields CDR1 MNHEY and CDR2 SVGAGI. CDR3 residues: CASSFDRAPNTGELFF. CDR3 in DNA: TGTGCCAGCAGTTTTGACAGGGCTCCGAACACCGGGGAGCTGTTTTTT.

The rearrangement links TRBV9 to TRBJ2-3; TRBD2 matches at 10 bases. V dropped 0 bases and J dropped 8; count of bases not matched to a gene: 9. Germline CDR1 and CDR2: SGDLS and YYNGEE. The CDR3 runs 16 residues. Here the CDR3 DNA reads TGTGCCAGCAGCGTAGCTCCTAGCGGGGGATATGGTACGCAGTATTTT. Residues: CASSVAPSGGYGTQYF. Combining the CDR3 with reference TRBV9 and TRBJ2-3 gives the whole variable domain DSGVTQTPKHLITATGQRVTLRCSPRSGDLSVYWYQQSLDQGLQFLIQYYNGEERAKGNILERFSAQQFPDLHSELNLSSLELGDSALYFCASSVAPSGGYGTQYFGPGTRLTVL.

The chain joins TRBV10-3 to TRBJ2-7; TRBD1 matches 7 bases. CDR3 length: 13 amino acids. The trim removed 3 bases at V and 4 bases at J, leaving 3 bases unmatched. Germline CDR1 is ENHRY and CDR2 is SYGVKD. The CDR3 loop reads CAISDNRGYEQYF. The CDR3 coding sequence is TGTGCCATCAGTGATAACAGGGGTTACGAGCAGTACTTC.

The rearrangement uses TRBV30 and TRBJ2-2; TRBD1 or TRBD2 may be the D gene (6 bases each). V was trimmed by 4 bases and J by 4 bases, leaving 13 bases between them. The CDR3 runs to 14 residues. Per germline, CDR1 GTSNPN and CDR2 SVGIG (reference sequence). The CDR3 DNA reads TGTGCCTGGAACTCGGGGGCAGGCACCGGGGAGCTGTTTTTT. Translated, it gives CAWNSGAGTGELFF.

The chain joins TRBV30 to TRBJ1-4; D not resolved. This CDR3 contains 11 residues. Trimming pared 6 bases from V and 7 bases from J, leaving 9 bases between. Per germline, CDR1 GTSNPN and CDR2 SVGIG (reference sequence). CDR3 in amino acids: CACGQGEKLFF. The CDR3 DNA sequence: TGTGCCTGCGGGCAAGGTGAAAAACTGTTTTTT.

The gene calls are TRBV7-3 and TRBJ2-3, with D possibly TRBD1 on 6 matching bases. The CDR3 runs 13 residues. Germline-derived CDR1 and CDR2 are SGHTA and FQGTGA. Trimming took off 5 bases at V and 5 bases at J, with 11 bases between the two ends. In nucleotides, the CDR3 is TGTGCCAGCAGCCTGACCAGGGGAGATACGCAGTATTTT. It encodes CASSLTRGDTQYF.

The V gene is TRBV3-1 (or the pseudogene TRBV3-2), the J gene TRBJ2-1, with 7 nucleotides matching TRBD1. J was trimmed by 8 bases and V by 0 bases; bases with no gene match: 10. Germline V CDR1 and CDR2: LGHDT, YNNKEL (reference sequence). CDR3 size: 16 residues. This chain's CDR3 is CASSQDGTAAGDEQFF. The CDR3 nucleotides are TGTGCCAGCAGCCAAGATGGGACAGCCGCCGGTGATGAGCAGTTCTTC.

The V gene is TRBV11-1, the J gene TRBJ2-7; D is possibly TRBD1 or TRBD2 (5 bases each). The ends were cut back, 1 base at V and 2 bases at J, with 15 bases in the middle. CDR3 size: 16 residues. Germline CDR1 SGHAT, CDR2 FQDESV (reference sequence). The CDR3 loop is CASSLGDSRGAYEQYF. CDR3 in DNA: TGTGCCAGCAGCTTAGGGGATTCTAGGGGAGCCTACGAGCAGTACTTC.

The rearrangement joins TRBV9 to TRBJ2-1; TRBD2 matches at 14 bases. The V gene end was trimmed by 3 bases and the J gene end by 0 bases; junction bases not matched to a gene: 17. CDR1 and CDR2 from the germline V gene are SGDLS and YYNGEE. The CDR3 covers 22 residues. The CDR3 DNA follows: TGTGCCAGCAGCGGTAGCCTCCCTAAGACTAGCGGGGGGGTGAGCTCCTACAATGAGCAGTTCTTC. This encodes CASSGSLPKTSGGVSSYNEQFF.

The genes are TRBV12-3 or TRBV12-4 and TRBJ2-5; D perhaps matches TRBD1 (6 bases). This CDR3 comprises 12 residues. The V end lost 4 bases, the J end lost 4 bases, and 7 bases lay between the germline ends. Here the CDR3 reads CASSWGRETQYF. CDR3 DNA: TGTGCCAGCAGTTGGGGGCGAGAGACCCAGTACTTC.

The CDR3 reads CASSYRQNRGYTF. DNA of the CDR3: TGTGCCAGCAGTTACCGACAGAACAGGGGCTACACCTTC. The chain couples TRBV6-5 to TRBJ1-2; D is perhaps TRBD1 (5 bases). Germline values: CDR1 MNHEY, CDR2 SVGAGI. The CDR3 totals 13 residues. Between the trimmed V and J ends, which lost 2 bases and 8 bases, there was a span of 12 bases.

This clone has only one observation. The genes are TRBV28 and TRBJ2-7; D might be TRBD1 (6 bases). Germline loops: CDR1 MDHEN, CDR2 SYDVKM. V was pared by 8 bases and J by 2 bases, with 19 bases between. This CDR3 spans 15 amino acids. As DNA, the CDR3 is TGTGCCAGCGCACCGCCCATTGACAGGACCTACGAGCAGTACTTC. Its protein is CASAPPIDRTYEQYF.

V and J are TRBV11-2 and TRBJ2-1; TRBD2 agrees at 13 bases. The CDR3 spans 19 residues. Germline-derived CDR1 and CDR2 are SGHAT and FQNNGV. V trimming: 4 bases; J trimming: 0 bases; junction bases outside the gene matches: 9. The CDR3 reads CASSSSGTSGTASYNEQFF. CDR3 nucleotide sequence: TGTGCCAGCAGCTCATCCGGGACTAGCGGGACCGCCTCCTACAATGAGCAGTTCTTC.